Listed here are 5 T cell receptor beta chains from one sample, sequenced in a study of blood T cell repertoires in COVID-19 (dated by TCRdb to the early 2020s). To prepare the library, the immunoSEQ multiplex PCR assay was applied. This is the immuneACCESS table as TCRdb keeps it, with only in-frame sequences that have V and J called. A part of the clones is gone; compared with another copy, unresolved V genes explain less than half, and the rest is unexplained. The sample data list 180,000 or so clones, and about 86% of these were observed just once. The ten largest clones represent 0.99% of the sample. The sequenced sample consisted of peripheral blood. Source of these receptors: a man younger than 30 with acute or convalescent COVID-19.

The chain is built from TRBV5-1 and TRBJ1-1, with TRBD1 matching 8 bases. Unmatched junction bases numbered 3, after V lost 4 bases and J lost 4 bases. There are 13 residues in the CDR3. CDR1 SGHRS and CDR2 YFSETQ come from the germline V gene. CDR3 sequence: CASSPDRGTEAFF. Here the CDR3 DNA reads TGCGCCAGCAGCCCTGACAGGGGCACTGAAGCTTTCTTT.

The rearrangement links TRBV14 to TRBJ1-4; D unclear. Trimming pared 2 bases from V and 11 bases from J, leaving 18 bases between. The germline V gene has CDR1 SGHDN and CDR2 FVKESK. CDR3 length equals 15 residues. The CDR3 reads CASSQLNRASGKLFF. The DNA for the CDR3 is TGTGCCAGCAGCCAACTAAACCGGGCCTCGGGGAAACTGTTTTTT. Using reference TRBV14 and TRBJ1-4 for the parts outside the CDR3, the full variable domain is EAGVTQFPSHSVIEKGQTVTLRCDPISGHDNLYWYRRVMGKEIKFLLHFVKESKQDESGMPNNRFLAERTGGTYSTLKVQPAELEDSGVYFCASSQLNRASGKLFFGSGTQLSVL.

On this clone itself: Other DNA sequences of this sample code for an identical CDR3. This sequence joins TRBV2 and TRBJ2-5; D is possibly TRBD2 (6 bases). Germline V lookup: CDR1 SNHLY, CDR2 FYNNEI. The CDR3 has 15 residues. With 4 bases removed from V and 4 bases from J, the gap between germline ends came to 16 bases. CDR3 sequence reads: CASSVSGGMIETQYF. CDR3 nucleotides: TGTGCCAGCAGTGTTAGCGGAGGGATGATAGAGACCCAGTACTTC. Using reference TRBV2 and TRBJ2-5 for the parts outside the CDR3, the full variable domain is EPEVTQTPSHQVTQMGQEVILRCVPISNHLYFYWYRQILGQKVEFLVSFYNNEISEKSEIFDDQFSVERPDGSNFTLKIRSTKLEDSAMYFCASSVSGGMIETQYFGPGTRLLVL.

The V call is TRBV7-6, the J call TRBJ1-1, with 7 positions matching TRBD1. The germline CDR1 and CDR2 sequences are SGHVS and FNYEAQ. J gave up 10 bases and V 5 bases, and 16 bases lay outside the gene matches. The CDR3 length is 15 residues. The CDR3 is CASSPEDRILAGAFF. CDR3 nucleotides: TGTGCCAGCAGCCCCGAGGACAGGATTCTAGCGGGAGCTTTCTTT.

The chain recombines TRBV7-3 with TRBJ2-2; TRBD2 agrees at 13 bases. Germline CDR1 reads SGHTA; CDR2 reads FQGTGA. V lost 5 bases, J lost 6 bases, and 6 bases stayed unmatched. The CDR3 extends over 16 amino acids. The CDR3 is CASSHPGLAGPGELFF. The CDR3 coding sequence is TGTGCCAGCAGCCATCCGGGACTAGCGGGGCCCGGGGAGCTGTTTTTT.